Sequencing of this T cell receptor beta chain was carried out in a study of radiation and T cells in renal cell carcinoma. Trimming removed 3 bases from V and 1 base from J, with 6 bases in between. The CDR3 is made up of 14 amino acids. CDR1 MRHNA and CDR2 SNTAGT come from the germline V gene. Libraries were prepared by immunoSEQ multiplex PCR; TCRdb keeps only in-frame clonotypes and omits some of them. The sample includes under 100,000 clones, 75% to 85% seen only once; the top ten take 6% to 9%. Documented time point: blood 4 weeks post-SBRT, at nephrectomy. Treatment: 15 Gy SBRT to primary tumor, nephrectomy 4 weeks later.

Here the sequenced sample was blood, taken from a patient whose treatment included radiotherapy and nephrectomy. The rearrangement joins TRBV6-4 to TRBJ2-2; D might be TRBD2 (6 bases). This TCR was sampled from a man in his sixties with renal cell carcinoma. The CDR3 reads CASSDSGNTGELFF. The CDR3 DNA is TGTGCCAGCAGTGATAGCGGGAACACCGGGGAGCTGTTTTTT.